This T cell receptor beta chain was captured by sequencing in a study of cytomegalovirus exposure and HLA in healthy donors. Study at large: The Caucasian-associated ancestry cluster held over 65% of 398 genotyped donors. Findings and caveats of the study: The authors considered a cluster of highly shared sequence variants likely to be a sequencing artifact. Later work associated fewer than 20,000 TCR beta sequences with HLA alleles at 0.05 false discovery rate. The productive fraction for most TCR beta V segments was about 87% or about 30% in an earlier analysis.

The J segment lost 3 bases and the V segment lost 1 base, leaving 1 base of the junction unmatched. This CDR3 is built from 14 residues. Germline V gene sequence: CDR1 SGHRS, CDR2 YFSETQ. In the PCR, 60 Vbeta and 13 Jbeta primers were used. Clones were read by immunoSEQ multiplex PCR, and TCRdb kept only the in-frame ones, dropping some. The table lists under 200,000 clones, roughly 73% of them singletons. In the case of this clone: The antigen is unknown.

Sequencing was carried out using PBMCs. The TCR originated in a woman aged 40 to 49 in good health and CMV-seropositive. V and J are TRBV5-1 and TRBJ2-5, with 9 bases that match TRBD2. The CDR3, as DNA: TGCGCCAGCAGCTTGAGACTAGCGGAAGAGACCCAGTACTTC. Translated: CASSLRLAEETQYF.